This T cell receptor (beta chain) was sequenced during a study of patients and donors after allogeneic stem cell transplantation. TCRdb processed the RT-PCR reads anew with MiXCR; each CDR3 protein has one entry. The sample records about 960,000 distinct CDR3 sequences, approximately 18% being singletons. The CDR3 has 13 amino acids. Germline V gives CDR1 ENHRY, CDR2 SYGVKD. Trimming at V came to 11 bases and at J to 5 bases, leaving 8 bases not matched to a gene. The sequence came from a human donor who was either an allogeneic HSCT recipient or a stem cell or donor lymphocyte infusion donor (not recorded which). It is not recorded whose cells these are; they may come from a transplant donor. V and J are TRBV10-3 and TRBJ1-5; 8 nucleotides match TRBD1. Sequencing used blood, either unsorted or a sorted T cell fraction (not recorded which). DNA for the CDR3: TGTGCCTCCCGATCGACAGGGGATCAGCCCCAGCATTTT. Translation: CASRSTGDQPQHF.